The entry that follows covers one T cell receptor beta chain sequence. These data originate in a study of blood T cell repertoires in COVID-19. The assay was immunoSEQ multiplex PCR, and TCRdb's table has in-frame clones only and misses some. The sample consists of 65,000 to 85,000 clones, over 70% of them appearing once. The CDR3 runs to 16 residues. Germline V gene sequence: CDR1 SGHRS, CDR2 YFSETQ. V dropped 4 bases and J dropped 3; count of bases not matched to a gene: 13. Sequencing was performed on peripheral blood. This chain joins TRBV5-1 and TRBJ2-7, with 7 positions matching TRBD2. This receptor was obtained from a middle-aged man with active COVID-19. CDR3 loop: CASSPGSQRGSYEQYF. The CDR3 bases are TGCGCCAGCAGCCCAGGGAGTCAGCGGGGTAGCTACGAGCAGTACTTC.